The 32 T cell receptor beta chains reported below all come from one sample, sequenced in a study of cytomegalovirus exposure and HLA in healthy donors. Vbeta (60) and Jbeta (13) primers were used in the PCR. The repertoire was sequenced with immunoSEQ multiplex PCR; TCRdb's copy has only in-frame clones and lacks some. The table includes about 130,000 clones, almost 85% detected once. Sequencing input: PBMCs. The receptors were gathered from a boy aged 2 to 10 in good health and CMV-seronegative.

The rearrangement joins TRBV6-1 to TRBJ1-1, with TRBD1 as a possible D gene (5 bases). The CDR3 sequence is 13 residues long. Germline V CDR1 and CDR2: MNHNS, SASEGT. Trimming removed 5 bases at V and 1 base at J, with 8 bases between. DNA of the CDR3: TGTGCCAGCAGTTTTCAGGGGAACACTGAAGCTTTCTTT. It specifies CASSFQGNTEAFF.

This rearrangement joins TRBV7-7 to TRBJ2-2, with 8 bases fitting TRBD2. The CDR3 extends over 15 amino acids. The germline V gene has CDR1 SSHAT and CDR2 FNYEAQ (reference sequence). CDR3 sequence: CACASGTRETGELFF. CDR3 in DNA: TGTGCTTGCGCCTCTGGGACTAGGGAGACCGGGGAGCTGTTTTTT.

This sequence joins TRBV11-1 and TRBJ1-2; no definite D call. The V gene's germline CDR1 is SGHAT and CDR2 FQDESV (reference sequence). The CDR3 is made up of 13 amino acids. V shed 4 bases and J shed 10 bases, with 16 bases lying between them. The DNA of the CDR3 is TGTGCCAGCAGCTCACGCGAAGGAGACGACTACACCTTC. It yields the protein CASSSREGDDYTF.

The gene calls are TRBV27 and TRBJ1-4; D is perhaps TRBD1 (6 bases). Germline V gives CDR1 MNHEY, CDR2 SMNVEV (reference sequence). The ends were cut back, 5 bases at V and 0 bases at J, with 10 bases in the middle. The CDR3 contains 15 residues. CDR3 in DNA: TGTGCCAGCAGTCTCTACAGGGCAACTAATGAAAAACTGTTTTTT. Encoded protein: CASSLYRATNEKLFF.

V gene TRBV23-1 combines with J gene TRBJ2-6, with 10 bases matching TRBD1. TRBV23-1 is noted as an ORF with a role that remains uncertain. There are 20 residues in the CDR3. With V trimmed by 8 bases and J by 2 bases, 18 bases remained unmatched. The CDR3 DNA sequence: TGCGCCAGCCCAAGGGCCCCGGGACAGGGGAACAAGACTGGGGCCAACGTCCTGACTTTC. Its translation is CASPRAPGQGNKTGANVLTF.

V is TRBV27 and J is TRBJ2-7; 9 bases are shared with TRBD1. With 6 bases clipped from V and 6 bases from J, the junction kept 12 bases outside the gene matches. Germline-derived CDR1 and CDR2 are MNHEY and SMNVEV (reference sequence). This CDR3 region has 15 residues. This CDR3 reads CASSKGPLTGGEQYV. DNA for the CDR3: TGTGCCAGCAGCAAAGGGCCCTTGACAGGGGGCGAGCAGTACGTC.

This clone showed up just once. V usage is TRBV6-1 and J usage is TRBJ1-2, with TRBD1 identical over 7 bases. V shed 7 bases and J 8 bases; nucleotides not matched to a gene: 13. The CDR3 is 14 amino acids. Germline V CDR1 and CDR2: MNHNS, SASEGT. This chain's CDR3 is CASTSGGTEKGYTF. The CDR3 bases are TGTGCCAGCACCTCCGGAGGGACAGAGAAGGGCTACACCTTC.

In this sample, this clone turned up once. The genes are TRBV5-1 and TRBJ1-1; D gene ambiguous. Trimming removed 2 bases from V and 2 bases from J, with 7 bases in between. Germline lookup yields CDR1 SGHRS and CDR2 YFSETQ. The CDR3 consists of 13 residues. The CDR3 sequence is CASSFSGNTEAFF. The CDR3, as DNA: TGCGCCAGCAGCTTTTCGGGAAACACTGAAGCTTTCTTT. The full variable domain, rest sourced from reference TRBV5-1 and TRBJ1-1, is KAGVTQTPRYLIKTRGQQVTLSCSPISGHRSVSWYQQTPGQGLQFLFEYFSETQRNKGNFPGRFSGRQFSNSRSEMNVSTLELGDSALYLCASSFSGNTEAFFGQGTRLTVV.

This clone was observed a few times. CDR3 sequence: CASSLQTGNMNTEAFF. The CDR3 DNA reads as TGCGCCAGCAGCCTCCAAACAGGGAACATGAACACTGAAGCTTTCTTT. The V and J genes are TRBV4-1 and TRBJ1-1, with D perhaps matching TRBD1 (6 bases). Germline V CDR1 and CDR2: MGHRA, YSYEKL. This CDR3 is 16 amino acids long. V lost 4 bases to trimming and J lost 0 bases, with 15 bases between them.

The rearrangement joins TRBV7-6 to TRBJ1-5; 7 nucleotides line up with TRBD1. V lost 5 bases to trimming and J lost 3 bases; unmatched junction nucleotides: 16. CDR3 length: 18 residues. Germline CDR1 and CDR2: SGHVS and FNYEAQ. As DNA, the CDR3 is TGTGCCAGCAGCCCGACTCTAGGGGGCGGTGTTATCAATCAGCCCCAGCATTTT. This codes for CASSPTLGGGVINQPQHF.

The count of this clone is one. A junction boundary mismatches the germline segment, possibly from a read error. J is TRBJ1-1 and V is TRBV7-7; D perhaps matches TRBD1 (6 bases). Per the germline V gene, CDR1 is SSHAT and CDR2 is FNYEAQ (reference sequence). The CDR3 consists of 13 residues. The CDR3 here is CASSSGERTEAFF. CDR3 bases: TGTGCTAGCAGCTCAGGGGAGAGGACTGAAGCTTTCTTT.

The chain uses TRBV30 and TRBJ2-2, with TRBD2 matching 13 bases. The CDR3 has 16 residues. V was clipped by 0 bases and J by 5 bases; unmatched bases: 3. Germline CDR1 GTSNPN, CDR2 SVGIG (reference sequence). This chain's CDR3 is CAWSVRGLAGTGELFF. CDR3 DNA: TGTGCCTGGAGTGTACGGGGACTAGCGGGAACCGGGGAGCTGTTTTTT. Looking up the rest from reference TRBV30 and TRBJ2-2 gives the full variable domain: SQTIHQWPATLVQPVGSPLSLECTVEGTSNPNLYWYRQAAGRGLQLLFYSVGIGQISSEVPQNLSASRPQDRQFILSSKKLLLSDSGFYLCAWSVRGLAGTGELFFGEGSRLTVL.

The chain links TRBV6-6 to TRBJ1-1, with a weak D call TRBD1 (5 bases). The CDR3 covers 16 residues. Germline V gene lookup returns CDR1 MNHNY and CDR2 SVGAGI (reference sequence). The germline V and J ends were trimmed by 7 bases and 4 bases, with 22 bases remaining between them. CDR3 DNA: TGTGCCAGCATCTGGGGGGAGCTCTCACGAGGCACTGAAGCTTTCTTT. Encoded protein: CASIWGELSRGTEAFF.

The chain carries TRBV5-4 and TRBJ2-3; D remains unclear. CDR1 SGHNT and CDR2 YYREEE come from the germline V gene (reference sequence). The CDR3 covers 15 residues. Trimming pared 5 bases from V and 2 bases from J, leaving 15 bases between. The CDR3 loop reads CASRFSVAVTDTQYF. The CDR3 region has the DNA TGTGCCAGCAGGTTTTCAGTAGCTGTCACAGATACGCAGTATTTT.

The CDR3 region has the DNA TGTGCCAGCCGGGGGGGAAACTACGAGCAGTACTTC. Its translation: CASRGGNYEQYF. The chain joins TRBV2 to TRBJ2-7; 8 bases match TRBD2. The CDR3 is made up of 12 amino acids. With 8 bases clipped from V and 3 bases from J, the junction kept 3 bases outside the gene matches. Germline assignment: CDR1 SNHLY and CDR2 FYNNEI.

This clone appeared a few times. This chain joins TRBV7-3 and TRBJ1-2; D gene ambiguous. Trimming took 5 bases from V and 4 from J, leaving 14 bases between them. This CDR3 spans 14 amino acids. The germline V gene encodes CDR1 SGHTA and CDR2 FQGTGA. In DNA, the CDR3 is TGTGCCAGCAGCCGAAGTAAGCAGGTCTATGGCTACACCTTC. Amino acid sequence: CASSRSKQVYGYTF.

This clone turned up a few times. One end of the junction fails to match germline, which may point to a read error. The chain links TRBV19 to TRBJ2-7; D is possibly TRBD1 (6 bases). The CDR3 extends over 13 amino acids. Looked up from germline, CDR1 is LNHDA and CDR2 is SQIVND (reference sequence). As DNA, the CDR3 is TGTGCCAGTAGGATAGCAGGGGTGGGCGAGCAGTACTTC. Encoded protein: CASRIAGVGEQYF. Drawing the rest from reference TRBV19 and TRBJ2-7, the complete variable domain is DGGITQSPKYLFRKEGQNVTLSCEQNLNHDAMYWYRQDPGQGLRLIYYSQIVNDFQKGDIAEGYSVSREKKESFPLTVTSAQKNPTAFYLCASRIAGVGEQYFGPGTRLTVT.

J is TRBJ2-5 and V is TRBV15; unclear D gene. Per germline, CDR1 LNHNV and CDR2 YYDKDF (reference sequence). This CDR3 comprises 13 residues. Trimming stripped 7 bases from V and 9 bases from J, with 18 bases between. CDR3 sequence (DNA): TGTGCCACCAAAGACTCCTCGAGGATGGCCCAGTACTTC. Protein product: CATKDSSRMAQYF. Full variable domain (remainder filled in from reference TRBV15 and TRBJ2-5): DAMVIQNPRYQVTQFGKPVTLSCSQTLNHNVMYWYQQKSSQAPKLLFHYYDKDFNNEADTPDNFQSRRPNTSFCFLDIRSPGLGDTAMYLCATKDSSRMAQYFGPGTRLLVL.

This clone has only a few counts. The rearrangement links TRBV15 to TRBJ1-2, with no clear D. V lost 0 bases to trimming and J lost 2 bases, with 19 bases between them. Germline lookup yields CDR1 LNHNV and CDR2 YYDKDF (reference sequence). This CDR3 comprises 18 residues. CDR3 sequence reads: CATSRDQPGRMGNYGYTF. In DNA form, the CDR3 reads TGTGCCACCAGCAGAGATCAACCGGGGAGAATGGGGAACTATGGCTACACCTTC.

The chain couples TRBV18 to TRBJ1-5; TRBD1 might be the D (5 bases). The CDR3 loop spans 15 amino acids. In germline, CDR1 is KGHSH, CDR2 LQKENI. Trimming took 2 bases from V and 6 from J, leaving 14 bases between them. The CDR3 bases are TGTGCCAGCTCACCATCCGGGGGTGACGGTCAGCCCCAGCATTTT. Its protein is CASSPSGGDGQPQHF.

This chain joins TRBV27 and TRBJ2-4, with a weak D call TRBD1 (5 bases). Germline loops: CDR1 MNHEY, CDR2 SMNVEV (reference sequence). This CDR3 comprises 15 residues. The V end lost 5 bases, the J end lost 3 bases, and 14 bases lay between the germline ends. The CDR3 DNA reads as TGTGCCAGCAGTACCGAGGTGGGGCACAAAAACATTCAGTACTTC. Protein sequence: CASSTEVGHKNIQYF.

This clone occurred once. The chain recombines TRBV5-4 with TRBJ1-2; the match to TRBD1 covers 7 bases. The J segment lost 0 bases and the V segment lost 4 bases, leaving 15 bases of the junction unmatched. CDR1 and CDR2 (germline): SGHNT, YYREEE (reference sequence). The CDR3 runs to 18 residues. This CDR3 reads CASSQRPGQSYSNYGYTF. The CDR3 DNA reads TGTGCCAGCAGCCAAAGACCGGGACAGAGCTACTCTAACTATGGCTACACCTTC.

This clone was found a few times. The chain carries TRBV4-1 and TRBJ1-1; perhaps TRBD1 as D (6 bases). Trimming cost V 7 bases and J 4 bases, with 19 bases left between them. The CDR3 covers 15 residues. The V gene's germline CDR1 is MGHRA and CDR2 YSYEKL. CDR3 region: CASTSGRGTVTEAFF. CDR3 bases: TGCGCCAGCACCTCGGGGAGGGGGACGGTCACTGAAGCTTTCTTT.

CDR3 residues: CASSLDQGRTEAFF. The CDR3 nucleotides read TGTGCCAGCAGCTTAGACCAGGGAAGAACTGAAGCTTTCTTT. This sequence joins TRBV11-2 and TRBJ1-1, with TRBD1 as a possible D gene (5 bases). V lost 0 bases to trimming and J lost 5 bases, with 10 bases between them. Per the germline V gene, CDR1 is SGHAT and CDR2 is FQNNGV. CDR3 length: 14 residues.

The J gene is TRBJ2-3, the V gene TRBV29-1; 7 nucleotides align to TRBD2. Germline CDR1 and CDR2: SQVTM and ANQGSEA. The CDR3 has 17 residues. V was clipped by 4 bases and J by 0 bases; unmatched bases: 13. The CDR3 region is CSVVPSGRLDSTDTQYF. CDR3 DNA: TGCAGCGTTGTCCCTAGCGGACGCTTAGATAGCACAGATACGCAGTATTTT.

The chain recombines TRBV10-3 with TRBJ2-3; 8 nucleotides align to TRBD1. CDR3 length: 15 residues. Per germline, CDR1 ENHRY and CDR2 SYGVKD. The V and J ends lost 2 bases and 3 bases, in that order; junction bases with no gene match: 4. The CDR3 DNA is TGTGCCATCAGTGAGAACAGGGGGAAGACAGATACGCAGTATTTT. This codes for CAISENRGKTDTQYF.

The V call is TRBV4-1, the J call TRBJ1-1; D is uncertain. This CDR3 has 14 residues. Trimming pared 0 bases from V and 4 bases from J, leaving 9 bases between. Germline V gene lookup returns CDR1 MGHRA and CDR2 YSYEKL. The chain's CDR3 is CASSQDPGFTEAFF. The CDR3 nucleotides read TGCGCCAGCAGCCAAGATCCCGGGTTCACTGAAGCTTTCTTT.

The rearrangement links TRBV7-2 to TRBJ1-3; no reliable D call. This CDR3 is built from 14 residues. CDR1 and CDR2 from the germline V gene are SGHTA and FQGNSA. Trimming took off 2 bases at V and 4 bases at J, with 9 bases between the two ends. This CDR3 is CASSLRGMGNTIYF. In nucleotides, the CDR3 is TGTGCCAGCAGCTTACGGGGAATGGGAAACACCATATATTTT.

The chain carries TRBV7-3 and TRBJ1-1; TRBD1 might be the D (6 bases). Trimming took off 3 bases at V and 11 bases at J, with 10 bases between the two ends. CDR1 is SGHTA and CDR2 is FQGTGA in the germline V gene. The CDR3 spans 11 residues. The CDR3 nucleotides read TGTGCCAGCAGCTTGGACAGTTCGGCTTTCTTT. As protein: CASSLDSSAFF.

V gene TRBV9 combines with J gene TRBJ1-2; no definite D call. There are 15 residues in the CDR3. V shed 0 bases and J shed 5 bases, with 14 bases lying between them. Germline V gene lookup returns CDR1 SGDLS and CDR2 YYNGEE. The chain's CDR3 is CASSVGEVIYYGYTF. CDR3 sequence (DNA): TGTGCCAGCAGCGTAGGGGAGGTCATTTATTATGGCTACACCTTC.

The chain uses TRBV6-6 and TRBJ2-5; D remains ambiguous. V shed 0 bases and J shed 9 bases, with 14 bases lying between them. The CDR3 spans 14 residues. Germline V gene lookup returns CDR1 MNHNY and CDR2 SVGAGI (reference sequence). Here the CDR3 reads CASSYSQQPQAQYF. The CDR3 region has the DNA TGTGCCAGCAGTTACTCCCAACAGCCCCAGGCCCAGTACTTC.

In the case of this clone: Sequence at one end of the junction differs from germline and may be a read error. The identical CDR3 is also encoded by other nucleotide sequences in the sample. The chain couples TRBV5-6 to TRBJ2-3; perhaps TRBD1 as D (5 bases). The germline V gene encodes CDR1 SGHDT and CDR2 YYEEEE. The CDR3 is 13 amino acids. This CDR3 is CASTRQSTDTQYF. The CDR3 DNA follows: TGTGCCAGCACCCGACAGAGCACGGATACGCAGTATTTT.